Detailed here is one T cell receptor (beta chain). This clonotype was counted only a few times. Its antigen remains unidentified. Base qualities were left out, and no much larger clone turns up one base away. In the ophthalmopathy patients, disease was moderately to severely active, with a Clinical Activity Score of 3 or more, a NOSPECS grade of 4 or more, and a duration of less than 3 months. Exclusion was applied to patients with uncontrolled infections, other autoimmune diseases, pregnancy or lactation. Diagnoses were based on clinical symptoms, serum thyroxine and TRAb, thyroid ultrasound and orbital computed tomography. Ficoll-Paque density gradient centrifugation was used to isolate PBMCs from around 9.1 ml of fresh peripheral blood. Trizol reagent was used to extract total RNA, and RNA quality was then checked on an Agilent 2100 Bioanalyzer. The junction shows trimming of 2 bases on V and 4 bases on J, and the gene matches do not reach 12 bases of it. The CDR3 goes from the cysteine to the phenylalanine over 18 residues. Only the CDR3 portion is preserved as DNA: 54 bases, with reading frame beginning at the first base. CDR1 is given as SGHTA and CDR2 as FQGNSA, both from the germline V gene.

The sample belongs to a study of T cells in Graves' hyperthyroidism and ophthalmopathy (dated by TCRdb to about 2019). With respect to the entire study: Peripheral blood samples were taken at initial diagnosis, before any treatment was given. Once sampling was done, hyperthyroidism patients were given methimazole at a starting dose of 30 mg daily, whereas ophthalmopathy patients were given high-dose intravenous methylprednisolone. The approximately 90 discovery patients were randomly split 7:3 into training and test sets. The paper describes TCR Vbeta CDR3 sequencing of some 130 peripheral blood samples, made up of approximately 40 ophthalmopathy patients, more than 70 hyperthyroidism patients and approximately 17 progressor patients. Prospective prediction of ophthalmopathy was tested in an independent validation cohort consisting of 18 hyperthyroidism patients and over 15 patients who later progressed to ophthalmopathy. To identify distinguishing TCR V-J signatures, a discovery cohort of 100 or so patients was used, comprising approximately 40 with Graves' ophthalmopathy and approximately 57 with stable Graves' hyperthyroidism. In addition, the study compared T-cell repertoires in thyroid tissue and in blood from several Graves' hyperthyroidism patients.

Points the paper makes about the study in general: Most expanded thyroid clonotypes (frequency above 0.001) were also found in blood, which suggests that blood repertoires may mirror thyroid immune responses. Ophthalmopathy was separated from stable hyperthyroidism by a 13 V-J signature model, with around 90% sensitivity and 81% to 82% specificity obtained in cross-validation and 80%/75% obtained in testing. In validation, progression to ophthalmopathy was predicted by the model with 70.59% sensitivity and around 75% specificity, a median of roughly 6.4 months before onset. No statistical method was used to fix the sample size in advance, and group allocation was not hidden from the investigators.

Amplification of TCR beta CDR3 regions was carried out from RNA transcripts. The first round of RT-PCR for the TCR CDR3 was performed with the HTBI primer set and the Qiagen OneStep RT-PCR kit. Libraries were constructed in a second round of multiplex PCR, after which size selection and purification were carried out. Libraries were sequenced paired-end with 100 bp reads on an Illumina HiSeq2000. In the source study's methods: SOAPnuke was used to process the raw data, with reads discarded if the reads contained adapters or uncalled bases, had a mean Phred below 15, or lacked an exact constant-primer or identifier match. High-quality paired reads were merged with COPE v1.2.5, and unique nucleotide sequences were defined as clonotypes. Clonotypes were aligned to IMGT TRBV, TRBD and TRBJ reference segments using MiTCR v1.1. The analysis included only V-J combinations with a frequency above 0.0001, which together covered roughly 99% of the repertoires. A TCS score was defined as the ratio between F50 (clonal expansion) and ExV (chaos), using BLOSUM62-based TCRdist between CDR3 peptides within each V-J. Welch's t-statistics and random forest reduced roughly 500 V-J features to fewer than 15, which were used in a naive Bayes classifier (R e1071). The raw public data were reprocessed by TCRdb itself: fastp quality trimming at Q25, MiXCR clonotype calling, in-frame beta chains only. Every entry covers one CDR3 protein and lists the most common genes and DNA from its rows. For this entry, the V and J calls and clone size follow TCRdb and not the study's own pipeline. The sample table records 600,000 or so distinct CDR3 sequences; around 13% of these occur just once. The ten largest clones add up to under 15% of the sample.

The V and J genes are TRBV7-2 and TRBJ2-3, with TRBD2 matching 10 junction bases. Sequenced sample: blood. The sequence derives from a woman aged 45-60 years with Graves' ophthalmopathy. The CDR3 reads CASSLLSAGGPRSDTQYF. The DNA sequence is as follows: TGTGCCAGCAGCTTACTTTCAGCGGGAGGGCCTAGATCAGATACGCAGTATTTT.